What follows are 23 T cell receptor beta chains derived from one specimen sequenced in a study of vaccination and CD4 T cells after COVID-19. Regarding treatment: approximately 10-day PBMC culture with coronavirus spike peptide pools or control peptides (ViraFEST assay). The Oncomine TCR Beta short-read assay generated sequence data from the DNA of cultured CD4+ T cells. TCRdb processed the PCR reads anew with MiXCR; each CDR3 protein has one entry. Of 15,000 to 25,000 distinct CDR3 sequences listed, approximately 40% are singletons. Their recognized antigens are unknown. Sequences were obtained from cultured CD4+ T cells from blood. Every receptor here comes from a human donor with COVID-19.

There are a few counts of this clonotype. The rearrangement links TRBV20-1 to TRBJ1-4, with D possibly TRBD1 on 6 matching bases. The CDR3 extends over 15 amino acids. Trimming stripped 3 bases from V and 1 base from J, with 12 bases between. In germline, CDR1 is DFQATT, CDR2 SNEGSKA (reference sequence). The CDR3, as DNA: TGCAGTGCTAGTCCGGGGGCAGGAACTAATGAAAAACTGTTTTTT. Translation: CSASPGAGTNEKLFF.

The chain couples TRBV12-3 or TRBV12-4 to TRBJ1-2; D is ambiguous. The ends were cut back, 5 bases at V and 2 bases at J, with 9 bases in the middle. The length of the CDR3 is 13 residues. The CDR3 DNA sequence: TGTGCCAGCAGTCGTGACAAGAACTATGGCTACACCTTC. Protein product: CASSRDKNYGYTF.

The table lists this clonotype with a few counts. This chain joins TRBV5-4 and TRBJ2-3, with D perhaps matching TRBD2 (6 bases). This CDR3 comprises 17 residues. V dropped 2 bases and J dropped 6 bases, with 22 bases sitting between them. The germline gives CDR1 SGHNT, CDR2 YYREEE (reference sequence). For the CDR3, the DNA is TGTGCCAGCAGCTTTGGGAACTGGCGGGGCAAAGGGGATACGCAGTATTTT. It specifies CASSFGNWRGKGDTQYF.

The chain employs TRBV6-1 and TRBJ2-1; TRBD1 is a possible D gene (6 bases). The germline V and J ends were trimmed by 6 bases and 5 bases, with 17 bases remaining between them. Per germline, CDR1 MNHNS and CDR2 SASEGT. The CDR3 spans 15 residues. CDR3 in amino acids: CASRTGTLKHNEQFF. As DNA, the CDR3 is TGTGCCAGCAGGACCGGGACACTCAAACACAATGAGCAGTTCTTC.

The chain links TRBV20-1 to TRBJ2-5; the match to TRBD2 covers 8 bases. The V gene end was trimmed by 0 bases and the J gene end by 1 base; junction bases not matched to a gene: 7. This CDR3 spans 16 amino acids. In germline, CDR1 is DFQATT, CDR2 SNEGSKA (reference sequence). The CDR3 DNA reads as TGCAGTGCTAGAGAGATACGCGGGGGGATCCAAGAGACCCAGTACTTC. Encoded protein: CSAREIRGGIQETQYF.

This clonotype came up once. This rearrangement joins TRBV12-3 or TRBV12-4 to TRBJ1-1; 7 nucleotides match TRBD1. The J segment lost 1 base and the V segment lost 1 base, leaving 6 bases of the junction unmatched. The CDR3 is 16 amino acids. CDR3 DNA: TGTGCCAGCAGTTTAGGGCACAGGGGACCGAACACTGAAGCTTTCTTT. Translating gives CASSLGHRGPNTEAFF.

This clonotype occurred a few times. The chain is built from TRBV6-1 and TRBJ1-1; 10 nucleotides align to TRBD1. The CDR3 totals 15 residues. Germline trimming cut 6 bases from V and 3 bases from J; bases unmatched to any gene: 7. Germline CDR1 MNHNS, CDR2 SASEGT. This CDR3 is CASRRTGTGDTEAFF. The CDR3, as DNA: TGTGCCAGCAGGAGGACCGGGACAGGGGACACTGAAGCTTTCTTT.

In its sample, this clonotype was seen a few times. The rearrangement joins TRBV6-5 to TRBJ1-3; D unclear. The ends were cut back, 1 base at V and 0 bases at J, with 13 bases in the middle. The CDR3 consists of 17 residues. Per the germline V gene, CDR1 is MNHEY and CDR2 is SVGAGI. CDR3 sequence (DNA): TGTGCCAGCAGTTACTGGCGCGGGGAAAGCTCTGGAAACACCATATATTTT. The encoded protein is CASSYWRGESSGNTIYF.

The V and J genes are TRBV15 and TRBJ1-2; TRBD1 is a possible D gene (5 bases). V was cut by 5 bases and J by 4 bases, with 14 bases left in between. Germline loops: CDR1 LNHNV, CDR2 YYDKDF (reference sequence). The CDR3 extends over 14 amino acids. CDR3 sequence (DNA): TGTGCCACCAGCCGTGTTGGGGGATCCTATGGCTACACCTTC. As protein: CATSRVGGSYGYTF. Full variable domain (remainder filled in from reference TRBV15 and TRBJ1-2): DAMVIQNPRYQVTQFGKPVTLSCSQTLNHNVMYWYQQKSSQAPKLLFHYYDKDFNNEADTPDNFQSRRPNTSFCFLDIRSPGLGDTAMYLCATSRVGGSYGYTFGSGTRLTVV.

Turning to this clonotype: One end of the junction fails to match germline, which may point to a read error. The J gene is TRBJ1-2, the V gene TRBV6-5; D perhaps matches TRBD1 (6 bases). CDR1 MNHEY and CDR2 SVGAGI come from the germline V gene. The CDR3 has 13 amino acids. The CDR3 protein is CASSYSRGAPGIF. The CDR3 coding sequence is TGTGCCAGCAGTTACTCGAGGGGGGCGCCGGGCATCTTC.

The sample holds a few counts of this clonotype. The V and J genes are TRBV7-3 and TRBJ2-2, with TRBD2 matching over 13 bases. CDR1 is SGHTA, CDR2 FQGTGA, per germline. The trim removed 8 bases at V and 5 bases at J, leaving 11 bases unmatched. The CDR3 covers 17 residues. CDR3 in DNA: TGTGCCAGCTCGCAGGCGGGACTAGCGGGGACGACCGGGGAGCTGTTTTTT. It codes for CASSQAGLAGTTGELFF.

This clonotype has only a few counts. The chain has TRBV6-2 or TRBV6-3 and TRBJ1-2; D ambiguous. Germline CDR1 MNHEY, CDR2 SVGEGT. Trimming cost V 6 bases and J 2 bases, with 13 bases left between them. CDR3 length equals 14 residues. The CDR3 DNA reads TGTGCCAGCAGGCCGGAATTACCGAACTATGGCTACACCTTC. It encodes CASRPELPNYGYTF.

The V call is TRBV18, the J call TRBJ2-7, with 9 nucleotides matching TRBD1. V was clipped by 4 bases and J by 2 bases; unmatched bases: 3. The germline V gene encodes CDR1 KGHSH and CDR2 LQKENI. This CDR3 is built from 14 residues. The CDR3 sequence is CASSLDRGPYEQYF. The CDR3 region has the DNA TGTGCCAGCTCACTGGACAGGGGTCCCTACGAGCAGTACTTC.

The chain couples TRBV20-1 to TRBJ1-2; D is possibly TRBD1 (6 bases). V lost 4 bases and J 2 bases, leaving 8 bases between the germline ends. CDR1 is DFQATT and CDR2 is SNEGSKA in the germline V gene (reference sequence). CDR3 length: 12 residues. The CDR3, as DNA: TGCAGTGCTACCGGGGGCAACTATGGCTACACCTTC. Amino acids: CSATGGNYGYTF.

This clonotype was observed a handful of times. The rearrangement links TRBV5-8 to TRBJ1-5, with TRBD1 matching 7 bases. The CDR3 spans 15 residues. Germline V CDR1 and CDR2: SGHTS, YDEGEE. V lost 4 bases, J lost 3 bases, and 7 bases stayed unmatched. This chain's CDR3 is CASSQGTDTNQPQHF. The DNA of the CDR3 is TGTGCCAGCAGCCAAGGGACAGACACCAATCAGCCCCAGCATTTT. The full variable domain, with the rest looked up from reference TRBV5-8 and TRBJ1-5, is EAGVTQSPTHLIKTRGQQATLRCSPISGHTSVYWYQQALGLGLQFLLWYDEGEERNRGNFPPRFSGRQFPNYSSELNVNALELEDSALYLCASSQGTDTNQPQHFGDGTRLSIL.

Only a few counts were recorded for this clonotype. The chain employs TRBV19 and TRBJ1-3, with a weak D call TRBD1 (6 bases). From germline, CDR1 is LNHDA and CDR2 SQIVND (reference sequence). The V gene lost 6 bases and the J gene lost 0 bases, with 12 bases spanning the gap. CDR3 length equals 15 residues. CDR3 DNA sequence: TGTGCCAGTAGCGGACAGCTCTCCTCTGGAAACACCATATATTTT. It specifies CASSGQLSSGNTIYF.

The V call is TRBV6-1, the J call TRBJ2-7, with D possibly TRBD1 on 6 matching bases. V dropped 2 bases and J dropped 4 bases, with 18 bases sitting between them. This CDR3 has 16 residues. Germline values: CDR1 MNHNS, CDR2 SASEGT. CDR3 nucleotides: TGTGCCAGCAGTGAAATCAGGGGCAAGATGGGTTACGAGCAGTACTTC. Protein product: CASSEIRGKMGYEQYF.

A single count supports this clonotype. The chain combines TRBV18 with TRBJ1-2; D might be TRBD1 (6 bases). Trimming took off 1 base at V and 0 bases at J, with 12 bases between the two ends. The CDR3 covers 16 residues. Germline V gene data show CDR1 as KGHSH and CDR2 as LQKENI. CDR3 loop: CASSPQGHPANYGYTF. The CDR3 DNA reads as TGTGCCAGCTCACCACAGGGACACCCAGCTAACTATGGCTACACCTTC.

This clonotype was counted a few times. This chain connects TRBV20-1 to TRBJ1-4; 9 nucleotides agree with TRBD1. CDR1 is DFQATT and CDR2 is SNEGSKA in the germline V gene (reference sequence). This CDR3 region has 12 residues. In nucleotides, the CDR3 is TGCAGACAAGACAGGGGGAGTGAAAAACTGTTTTTT. It yields the protein CRQDRGSEKLFF.

The genes are TRBV5-8 and TRBJ2-7; D is possibly TRBD1 (5 bases). V was shortened by 0 bases and J by 4 bases, with 8 bases between the two germline ends. CDR3 length: 13 amino acids. The germline gives CDR1 SGHTS, CDR2 YDEGEE. The DNA for the CDR3 is TGTGCCAGCAGCTTGGGGGGCCGATACGAGCAGTACTTC. Its protein is CASSLGGRYEQYF.

V is TRBV5-6 and J is TRBJ2-1; 8 bases line up with TRBD2. Germline CDR1 is SGHDT and CDR2 is YYEEEE. The J segment lost 8 bases and the V segment lost 7 bases, leaving 11 bases of the junction unmatched. The CDR3 has 14 residues. CDR3 residues: CASYKVLAAYEQFF. DNA for the CDR3: TGTGCCAGCTATAAGGTACTAGCGGCCTATGAGCAGTTCTTC.

A single count supports this clonotype. The rearrangement uses TRBV6-1 and TRBJ1-5; 9 nucleotides line up with TRBD1. The germline V gene encodes CDR1 MNHNS and CDR2 SASEGT. The ends lost 4 bases at V and 7 bases at J; junction bases unmatched: 8. The CDR3 has 15 amino acids. The CDR3: CASSAPGQGWQPQHF. CDR3 sequence (DNA): TGTGCCAGCAGTGCCCCGGGACAGGGATGGCAGCCCCAGCATTTT.

The V and J genes are TRBV6-1 and TRBJ1-2, with D maybe TRBD1 (6 bases). CDR3 length equals 14 residues. The germline V gene has CDR1 MNHNS and CDR2 SASEGT. The germline V and J ends were trimmed by 4 bases and 2 bases, with 11 bases remaining between them. The CDR3 DNA follows: TGTGCCAGCAGTGCCGGGACAACAAACTATGGCTACACCTTC. Its protein product is CASSAGTTNYGYTF.